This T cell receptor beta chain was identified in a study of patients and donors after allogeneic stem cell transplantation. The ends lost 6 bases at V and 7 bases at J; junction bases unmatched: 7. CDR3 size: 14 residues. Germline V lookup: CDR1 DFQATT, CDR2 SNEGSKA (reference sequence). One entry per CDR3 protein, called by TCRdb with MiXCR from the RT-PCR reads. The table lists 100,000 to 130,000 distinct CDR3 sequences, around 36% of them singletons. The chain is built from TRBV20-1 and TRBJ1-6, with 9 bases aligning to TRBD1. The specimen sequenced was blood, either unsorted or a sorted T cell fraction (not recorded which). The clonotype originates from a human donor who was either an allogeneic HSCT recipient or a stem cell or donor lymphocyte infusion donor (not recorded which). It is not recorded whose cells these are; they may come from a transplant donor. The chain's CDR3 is CSAPPGTGNSPLHF. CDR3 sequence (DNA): TGCAGTGCACCGCCCGGGACAGGGAATTCACCCCTCCACTTT.